This T cell receptor beta chain was captured in a study of cytomegalovirus exposure and HLA in healthy donors (dated by TCRdb to 2017 to 2019). The study in broad terms: In an earlier analysis of 450 to 750 of the donors, 250 to 350 Gb of sequence data and 90 million to 130 million unique TCR beta sequences from 180 million or so T cells were reported. An early release covering 550 to 650 HLA-typed donors comprised around 300 gigabases of sequencing data and approximately 80 million unique TCR sequences. Among the roughly 410 genotyped donors, around 81% belonged to the genetic ancestry cluster associated with self-reported Caucasian donors. The aim of the study was to test whether cataloging public T cell receptors could identify signatures of past pathogen exposure. Using immunosequencing, the study profiled T cell repertoires from 666 subjects and related those repertoires to cytomegalovirus serostatus. Along with the roughly 700-subject first cohort, a separate validation cohort of over 90 different subjects was used. To predict cytomegalovirus infection status, the study brought together high-throughput TCR immunosequencing, statistical association of individual TCRs with disease status, and machine learning. A later analysis re-analyzed previously published TCR beta repertoires from about 730 donors and added high-resolution HLA genotyping to study TCR occurrence patterns. Rather than using new phenotypic data, the later analysis identified candidate immune exposures from TCR beta sequences and from how often those sequences occurred across donors. An earlier analysis of several hundred of the donors applied high-throughput TCR beta sequencing to assess whether each TCR beta V gene segment acted as functional or pseudogenic. Donor age, sex, ethnicity and CMV serostatus were compiled together with the repertoire data. Genome-wide SNP genotypes for about 60% of the roughly 700 donors were used in a later genetic analysis, which treated that subset as a discovery cohort. All discovery cohort repertoires had been generated using a single sequencing platform. HLA typing covered class I and class II loci at four-digit resolution. Typing coverage varied by locus: about 620-630 donors for A, B, C, DRB1 and DQB1; more than 500 for DQA1; more than 600 for DPA1; around 450 for DPB1. Roughly five DR-DQ haplotypes were treated as single units for association and clustering because of strong linkage in the cohort. Across 398 genotyped donors of the cohort, an average of roughly 230,000 unique TCR beta nucleotide sequences per donor were sequenced, and roughly 18% of those sequences were non-productive. On the study overall, not on this receptor specifically: In an earlier analysis of some 500 of the donors, most TCR beta V segments were observed in productive rearrangements about 90% or about 30% of the time, broadly matching IMGT annotations. Compared with the approximately 600-donor mean, donors in an Asian-associated ancestry cluster had fewer N-insertions in productive TCRs, according to a later genetic analysis. The cohort was sequenced for TCR beta chains only, and without alpha or paired-chain data the features that could be detected were limited. The authors suggested that the approach could potentially be extended to other disease states and immunological phenotypes. A later analysis found that HLA-associated TCR beta chains were more clonally expanded and had lower generation probabilities than equally common non-associated chains. A cluster of highly shared sequence variants was judged likely to represent a technical artifact of the sequencing pipeline. In a later analysis, the rate of TCR association differed among HLA loci, with DRB1 alleles having the most associated TCRs and HLA-C alleles having the fewest. V-gene and J-gene trimming of TCR beta chains was associated with a missense DCLRE1C variant in a later genetic analysis, and the association was replicated in an independent cohort. The classifier was reported to diagnose cytomegalovirus status with high specificity and sensitivity in both the original and validation cohorts. Assigning TCR associations to individual alleles was difficult when HLA alleles, especially DR and DQ, strongly co-occurred. Most CMV-associated TCR beta chains appeared to be HLA-restricted in a later analysis, and the HLA associations seemed to be driven largely by CMV exposure. A total of roughly 160 TCR beta chains were listed by the study as associated with cytomegalovirus. A further reported finding was that TCR beta sequences accurately predicted the HLA-A and HLA-B alleles for most subjects in the first cohort. Correlated functional status among segregating V segments might reflect linkage disequilibrium, but an unknown experimental factor could not be ruled out. Across donors, most TCR sequences were observed very rarely, whereas some public TCRs were present in many individuals. CMV serostatus was the only immune exposure information available for the cohort. The earlier analysis of approximately 540 of the donors excluded some 16 rarely observed V segments, including chromosome 9 orphons, because counts were too low. A later analysis reported that several top co-occurrence clusters appeared linked to parvovirus B19, influenza, CMV and Epstein-Barr virus. At a false discovery rate of 0.05, a later analysis linked 15,000 to 20,000 TCR beta sequences to specific HLA alleles. Because HLA typing was missing for some donors at each locus, association tests included only the typed subset. Sequencing depth was assumed to be roughly uniform across donors in the presence/absence analyses, though that assumption may not hold. In vitro tests confirmed that three of the cytomegalovirus-associated TCR beta chains recognize cytomegalovirus antigens.

Libraries were made using the immunoSEQ multiplex PCR assay. For the multiplex PCR, a mixture combining 60 forward primers for TCR Vbeta segments and 13 reverse primers for TCR Jbeta segments was used. A multiplex PCR assay on genomic DNA amplified the CDR3 region of rearranged TCR beta genes. The Illumina HiSeq System was used to sequence the amplified TCR beta libraries as 87-base-pair reads. Per the authors' processing: Across the 670 or so repertoires, a later analysis counted some 81 million unique TCR beta chains, around 10 million of which were shared by at least two donors. A nearest-neighbor algorithm error-corrected the raw reads and collapsed the reads into unique sequences, merging closely related sequences to remove PCR and sequencing errors. V, D and J gene segments were assigned by aligning CDR3 sequences to IMGT reference sequences. Each retained sequence needed at least a six-nucleotide match to both a V gene segment and a J gene segment. Rearrangements were called productive when the CDR3 lacked stop codons and stayed in frame with V and J; all others were non-productive. Following IMGT convention, CDR3 was defined as the stretch from the second conserved V-encoded cysteine to the conserved J-encoded phenylalanine. The earlier analysis of 550 to 650 of the donors excluded any sequence lacking an unambiguous match to a single V gene segment. An earlier analysis of fewer than 750 of the donors called V segments functional above 56.7% productive rearrangements and segregating when the between-donor standard deviation exceeded 5%. A statistical classification framework was built to diagnose cytomegalovirus status from the catalog of TCR beta chain sequences. In a later analysis, TCR nucleotide sequences were compared against IMGT/GENE-DB human TR gene sequences so that V and J genes could be assigned. The TCRdist pipeline was used in a later analysis to assign CDR3 sequences and most-parsimonious VDJ recombination scenarios. In a later analysis, each TCR beta chain was defined by its CDR3 amino acid sequence together with its V-gene family, and reads lacking a unique V-gene family were excluded. As a way to deal with suspected cross-contamination and a sequencing artifact, a later analysis dropped roughly 600 nucleotide sequences that were highly shared and had low generation probability. In a later analysis, a clonal expansion index was calculated for each public chain from normalized within-repertoire ranks of inferred template counts. In a later analysis, generation probabilities were computed using a VDJ recombination model fitted to out-of-frame rearrangements, and the results were checked against IGoR. In a later analysis, hypergeometric tests were used to score TCR-TCR, TCR-HLA and TCR-CMV co-occurrence, with a repertoire-size bias correction applied to TCR pairs. False discovery rates were estimated in a later analysis by permuting HLA or CMV assignments 20 times. In a later analysis, co-occurring TCRs were grouped using DBSCAN, and TCRdist sequence similarity was added for clustering within HLA-allele-positive subsets. For co-occurrence clustering, repertoires with fewer than 30,000 or more than 120,000 public chains were excluded, along with roughly 5 repertoires with anomalous nucleotide sharing. This is the immuneACCESS table as TCRdb keeps it, with only in-frame sequences that have V and J called. A part of the clones is gone; compared with another copy, unresolved V genes explain less than half, and the rest is unexplained. For V, J and clone size, that table is used; D and trimming come from the DNA. The sample table contains roughly 89,000 clones; only one count was recorded for about two thirds of them. Of the sample, about a fifth falls within the top ten clones.

The cohort comprised 666 healthy bone marrow donors. All cohort members were sampled while nominally healthy, although unrecorded immune exposures were likely present. The donor was CMV seropositive and was included in the group of 250 to 350 seropositive cohort members. Every donor gave a peripheral blood sample, and the peripheral blood mononuclear cells from that sample were used for TCR beta sequencing. The Qiagen DNeasy Blood Extraction Kit was used to extract genomic DNA from the blood cell samples. In the case of this clone: Its antigen target is currently unknown. Qualities for individual bases were not recorded, and no much larger clone is one base off.

This TCR was recovered from a woman in her forties or fifties in good health and CMV-seropositive. Sequenced sample: PBMCs.

The sequence in DNA is TGCGCCAGCAGCGAAACGACAAGTGAGACCCAGTACTTC. This sequence encodes CASSETTSETQYF. The chain joins TRBV5-1 to TRBJ2-5; no confident D gene assignment can be made. Trimming at the junction amounts to 4 bases on V and 5 bases on J, and the germline ends lie 12 bases apart. CDR1 and CDR2 were assigned from the germline V gene as SGHRS and YFSETQ. The CDR3 runs 13 residues from the cysteine to the phenylalanine. Solely the CDR3 DNA is kept, with 39 bases framed from the first base.